This T cell receptor (beta chain) was captured by sequencing in a study of T cells in Graves' hyperthyroidism and ophthalmopathy. Whole-study results and caveats: Most clonotypes expanded in thyroid above 0.001 were likewise present in blood.

TCR beta CDR3 regions were amplified from RNA transcripts. Initially, a first-round RT-PCR of the TCR CDR3 employed the HTBI primer set. Each CDR3 protein is one row after TCRdb ran MiXCR on the multiplex PCR reads. The sample records about 350,000 distinct CDR3 sequences, around 15% being singletons. Germline CDR1 and CDR2: SNHLY and FYNNEI. Trimming removed 0 bases from V and 4 bases from J, with 12 bases in between. There are 15 residues in the CDR3. This clonotype has a count of ten or more. Its antigen is currently unknown. The origin of this receptor is a woman aged 60-70 years with Graves' ophthalmopathy. This chain connects TRBV2 to TRBJ1-2; D not certain. The sample comprised blood. This CDR3 reads CASSEAAGSTYGYTF. Here the CDR3 DNA reads TGTGCCAGCAGTGAAGCGGCGGGCTCTACCTATGGCTACACCTTC.